A selection of T cell receptor beta chains follows, all from one sample in a study of cytotoxic CD8 clonotypes in ibrutinib-treated CLL. The repertoire was sequenced with immunoSEQ multiplex PCR; TCRdb's copy has only in-frame clones and lacks some. The repertoire holds about 150,000 clones, with roughly three quarters as singletons. This sample comprised PBMCs, obtained after 12 months of ibrutinib treatment. The receptors were sampled from a human donor with chronic lymphocytic leukemia. Both conserved end residues are part of each CDR3. D genes are given only for firm matches. Size is stated for part of the rows, as once, few or many counts, or as a class when the clone is expanded.

TRBV9	NA	TRBJ2-1	NA	TGTGCCAGCAGCGTAGACCTGCAGCCCTACAATGAGCAGTTCTTC	CASSVDLQPYNEQFF
TRBV18	NA	TRBJ2-1	NA	TGTGCCAGCTCACCACCGTTGGGGGTACCGTACAATGAGCAGTTCTTC	CASSPPLGVPYNEQFF
TRBV5-4	NA	TRBJ2-3	NA	TGTGCCAGCAGCCCTAGGGCTACAGATACGCAGTATTTT	CASSPRATDTQYF
TRBV23-1	NA	TRBJ2-7	NA	TGCGCCACGCGTTCCGGGACGGACTCAAGCTCCTACGAGCAGTACTTC	CATRSGTDSSSYEQYF
TRBV19	NA	TRBJ1-5	NA	TGTGCCAGTAGTATGACCGGGGGCAGGCAGCCCCAGCATTTT	CASSMTGGRQPQHF
TRBV6-1	NA	TRBJ2-7	few	TGTGCCAGCATGATGTACGAGCAGTACTTC	CASMMYEQYF
TRBV11-2	TRBD1	TRBJ2-5	few	TGTGCCAGCAATCCGGGACAGGGGTGGGAGACCCAGTACTTC	CASNPGQGWETQYF
TRBV27	NA	TRBJ1-2	NA	TGTGCCAGCAGTAATTCCCCCCTGAACGGGCGGTATGGCTACACCTTC	CASSNSPLNGRYGYTF
TRBV5-1	NA	TRBJ1-3	NA	TGCGCCAGCAGCCCGGAGTCCAGCTCTGGAAACACCATATATTTT	CASSPESSSGNTIYF
TRBV4-2	NA	TRBJ2-7	NA	TGTGCCAGCAGCCTCACAACTAGTCGACCACTCTACGAGCAGTACTTC	CASSLTTSRPLYEQYF
TRBV11-2	NA	TRBJ2-7	NA	TGTGCCAGCAGCCCCCGGGACACCACCTACGAGCAGTACTTC	CASSPRDTTYEQYF
TRBV30	NA	TRBJ2-7	NA	TGTGCCTGGACCCTCCCAGTCCTCTCCTACGAGCAGTACTTC	CAWTLPVLSYEQYF
TRBV4-3	NA	TRBJ2-5	once	TGCGCCAGCAGCCAATGCGGCGAGGTCCAGGAGACCCAGTACTTC	CASSQCGEVQETQYF
TRBV18	TRBD1	TRBJ2-2	once	TGTGCCAGCTCACCATTGACAGGGGCCAAAGCCGGGGAGCTGTTTTTT	CASSPLTGAKAGELFF
TRBV28	NA	TRBJ2-7	NA	TGTGCCAGCAGTTCGTGGGGGGACCGCTACGAGCAGTACTTC	CASSSWGDRYEQYF
TRBV5-6	NA	TRBJ1-3	NA	TGTGCCAGCAGCTTGTTCACCTCTGGAAACACCATATATTTT	CASSLFTSGNTIYF
TRBV28	TRBD1	TRBJ1-5	NA	TGTGCCAGCAGCCCCGGGACAGGGGGTCAGCCCCAGCATTTT	CASSPGTGGQPQHF
TRBV21-1	NA	TRBJ2-7	NA	TGTGCCAGCAGCAAAAAGGGACAGGACTACTCCTACGAGCAGTACTTC	CASSKKGQDYSYEQYF
TRBV6-5	NA	TRBJ1-5	once	TGTGCCAGCAGTACCCAGGATCAGCCCCAGCATTTT	CASSTQDQPQHF
TRBV4-2	TRBD1	TRBJ2-6	NA	TGTGCCAGCAGCCAAGAGATCAGGACAGGGACTCGCTCTGGGGCCAACGTCCTGACTTTC	CASSQEIRTGTRSGANVLTF
TRBV19	NA	TRBJ2-7	NA	TGTGCCAGTAGTATAGATAGGTTTCGGCCAGGGGGGTCCTACGAGCAGTACTTC	CASSIDRFRPGGSYEQYF
TRBV27	TRBD1	TRBJ1-5	NA	TGTGCCAGCAAGCCGGGACAGGGGGCGCGTCAGCCCCAGCATTTT	CASKPGQGARQPQHF
TRBV10-3	NA	TRBJ2-7	few	TGTGCCATCAGGCAGGGCGACGAGCAGTACTTC	CAIRQGDEQYF
TRBV30	NA	TRBJ1-1	NA	TGTGCCTGGACCCTGCCCAGGGCGGCTTTCTTT	CAWTLPRAAFF
TRBV7-9	NA	TRBJ1-3	NA	TGTGCCAGCAGCTTAGGGGGGAAATCTGGAAACACCATATATTTT	CASSLGGKSGNTIYF
TRBV30	NA	TRBJ1-3	few	TGTGCCTGGAGTGTCGGCTCTGGAAACACCATATATTTT	CAWSVGSGNTIYF
TRBV30	NA	TRBJ2-2	NA	TGTGCCTGGAGTGTACTAGCTAGCGCGGGCTCCGGGGAGCTGTTTTTT	CAWSVLASAGSGELFF
TRBV4-1	TRBD1	TRBJ1-1	once	TGCGCCAGCAGCTCGAGGGGACAGATAGGCACTGAAGCTTTCTTT	CASSSRGQIGTEAFF
TRBV6-6	NA	TRBJ1-1	NA	TGTGCCAGCAGTTACGGTTGGCAGGGCTGGAACACTGAAGCTTTCTTT	CASSYGWQGWNTEAFF
TRBV18	NA	TRBJ1-1	NA	TGTGCCAGCTCACCCGATAACTGGGCCATGAACACTGAAGCTTTCTTT	CASSPDNWAMNTEAFF
TRBV5-1	NA	TRBJ2-7	NA	TGCGCCAGCAGCCTGGACTGGAGCTCCTACGAGCAGTACTTC	CASSLDWSSYEQYF
TRBV4-3	NA	TRBJ2-1	once	TGCGCCAGCAGCCATCCCCGGACGGTGAGCTCCTACAATGAGCAGTTCTTC	CASSHPRTVSSYNEQFF
TRBV5-4	TRBD1	TRBJ2-1	NA	TGTGCCAGCAGCTTGGTAGTTAATTGGGACAGGGGGTTTCATGAGCAGTTCTTC	CASSLVVNWDRGFHEQFF
TRBV11-1	TRBD2	TRBJ2-1	NA	TGTGCCAGCAGCGTAGCGGGATACGCCTACAATGAGCAGTTCTTC	CASSVAGYAYNEQFF
TRBV4-3	TRBD1	TRBJ2-7	NA	TGCGCCAGCAGCCTCGCCCCGGGACAGGGGGCTGGAGAGCAGTACTTC	CASSLAPGQGAGEQYF
TRBV5-6	TRBD1	TRBJ2-7	NA	TGTGCCAGCAGCTCAAGGGACAGGGTTCCTAAGTACTTC	CASSSRDRVPKYF
TRBV2	TRBD1	TRBJ1-2	NA	TGTGCCAGCACCCGACAGGGCCGGGGGGACTTATATGGCTACACCTTC	CASTRQGRGDLYGYTF
TRBV27	NA	TRBJ1-1	NA	TGTGCCAGCAGTTTATTAGGCGCAGGGCAAAACACTGAAGCTTTCTTT	CASSLLGAGQNTEAFF
TRBV13	TRBD2	TRBJ2-1	NA	TGTGCCAGCAGCTGGTGGGGGGGCTCCTACAATGAGCAGTTCTTC	CASSWWGGSYNEQFF
TRBV27	NA	TRBJ2-2	NA	TGTGCCAGCAGTTTATGGGGGTCGCGTGGGGAGCTGTTTTTT	CASSLWGSRGELFF
TRBV5-1	NA	TRBJ2-5	NA	TGCGCCAGCAGCCTACAGGGACGTTTGGATAGGGAGACCCAGTACTTC	CASSLQGRLDRETQYF
TRBV7-2	NA	TRBJ2-1	once	TGTGCCAGCAGCTCCCTCGGGGTTGTCGGTGGAAATGAGCAGTTCTTC	CASSSLGVVGGNEQFF
TRBV4-1	TRBD2	TRBJ2-7	NA	TGCGCCAGCAGCCAAGAGGGGATACTAGCGGGAGTAATCGGCGAGCAGTACTTC	CASSQEGILAGVIGEQYF
TRBV27	NA	TRBJ2-5	NA	TGTGCCAGCAGTTCTAGGGCGAGGGAGACCCAGTACTTC	CASSSRARETQYF
TRBV29-1	TRBD2	TRBJ2-2	NA	TGCAGCGTCGGACTAGATAATCGAGCGGACACCGGGGAGCTGTTTTTT	CSVGLDNRADTGELFF
TRBV4-3	NA	TRBJ2-7	NA	TGCGCCAGCAGCCAAGCTCTACAGAGCTCCTACGAGCAGTACTTC	CASSQALQSSYEQYF
TRBV14	TRBD1	TRBJ2-6	NA	TGTGCCAGCAGCCAGCTTCCGGGACAGGATAGCTCTGGGGCCAACGTCCTGACTTTC	CASSQLPGQDSSGANVLTF
TRBV2	NA	TRBJ2-3	NA	TGTGCCAGCACGGGTCGGGTGGCGGCGGATACGCAGTATTTT	CASTGRVAADTQYF
TRBV28	NA	TRBJ1-1	NA	TGTGCCATCAGAGCTCAGGGGAAGTCTTTCTTT	CAIRAQGKSFF
TRBV6-5	NA	TRBJ2-1	NA	TGTGCCAGCAGCGAACATTCGAATGAGCAGTTCTTC	CASSEHSNEQFF